The 25 T cell receptor beta chains in this list originate from one sample, sequenced in a study of CD4 T cells in relation to SARS-CoV-2 and coronaviruses. Their cognate antigens are unknown. CD4+ T cells from unexposed donors were obtained before the COVID-19 pandemic (2011-2018). The cells were cultured for 9 to 11 days before CD4+ T cells were isolated. Libraries were prepared by immunoSEQ multiplex PCR; TCRdb keeps only in-frame clonotypes and omits some of them. This table has 15,000 to 20,000 clones, about 74% appearing once. Sample: CD4+ T cells from PBMCs, cultured in vitro. The receptors come from a human donor in good health.

The chain links TRBV28 to TRBJ1-2, with 8 bases fitting TRBD1. This CDR3 comprises 15 residues. In germline, CDR1 is MDHEN, CDR2 SYDVKM. V was clipped by 8 bases and J by 2 bases; unmatched bases: 10. Written as DNA, the CDR3 is TGTGCCAGCGGCAGGGGGCTTCTCCTCAACTATGGCTACACCTTC. It translates to CASGRGLLLNYGYTF.

The chain couples TRBV20-1 to TRBJ2-7; D is unresolved. This CDR3 comprises 14 residues. CDR1 DFQATT and CDR2 SNEGSKA come from the germline V gene (reference sequence). Trimming removed 3 bases at V and 0 bases at J, with 12 bases between. The CDR3 reads CSASKAYSSYEQYF. The DNA for the CDR3 is TGCAGTGCTAGTAAGGCCTACAGCTCCTACGAGCAGTACTTC.

This clone was seen only once. The rearrangement links TRBV5-1 to TRBJ1-6, with D tentatively TRBD1 (6 bases). Germline V gives CDR1 SGHRS, CDR2 YFSETQ. V was cut by 4 bases and J by 5 bases, with 10 bases left in between. The CDR3 consists of 14 residues. CDR3 in DNA: TGCGCCAGCAGCCGAAGACAGGATAATTCACCCCTCCACTTT. Translated, it gives CASSRRQDNSPLHF.

This chain connects TRBV6-5 to TRBJ1-4; D is uncertain. V lost 4 bases and J lost 5, with 5 bases in between. Looked up from germline, CDR1 is MNHEY and CDR2 is SVGAGI. CDR3 size: 12 residues. The CDR3 reads CASSSINEKLFF. CDR3 nucleotide sequence: TGTGCCAGCAGTTCAATCAATGAAAAACTGTTTTTT.

The J gene is TRBJ2-1, the V gene TRBV7-2; no firm D call. This CDR3 has 14 residues. Trimming cost V 5 bases and J 5 bases, with 13 bases left between them. CDR1 is SGHTA, CDR2 FQGNSA, per germline. The CDR3 loop reads CASSLLTRNNEQFF. The CDR3 DNA is TGTGCCAGCAGCCTTTTGACCCGAAACAATGAGCAGTTCTTC.

This chain links TRBV5-8 with TRBJ2-3; TRBD2 matches at 7 bases. Trimming removed 4 bases from V and 4 bases from J; junction bases left unmatched: 9. The germline V gene has CDR1 SGHTS and CDR2 YDEGEE. The CDR3 loop spans 15 amino acids. The CDR3 is CASSGRVSAADTQYF. In DNA, the CDR3 is TGTGCCAGCAGCGGGAGGGTCTCTGCGGCAGATACGCAGTATTTT.

The chain recombines TRBV19 with TRBJ2-7; TRBD2 is a possible D gene (6 bases). The germline CDR1 and CDR2 sequences are LNHDA and SQIVND (reference sequence). V dropped 3 bases and J dropped 5 bases, with 14 bases sitting between them. The CDR3 is 14 amino acids. CDR3 in DNA: TGTGCCAGTAGTATCAATTGGAGGGGCAACGAGCAGTACTTC. This sequence encodes CASSINWRGNEQYF.

The chain uses TRBV6-5 and TRBJ2-7; unclear D gene. This CDR3 is built from 14 residues. V dropped 8 bases and J dropped 2 bases, with 16 bases sitting between them. CDR1 MNHEY and CDR2 SVGAGI come from the germline V gene. The CDR3: CASGPSAMTYEQYF. CDR3 DNA: TGTGCCAGCGGGCCCAGTGCTATGACCTACGAGCAGTACTTC.

This chain joins TRBV9 and TRBJ2-2; D may be TRBD1 (6 bases). Trimming took off 0 bases at V and 3 bases at J, with 9 bases between the two ends. CDR1 and CDR2 (germline): SGDLS, YYNGEE. The CDR3 is 15 amino acids. Here the CDR3 reads CASSVVTGYTGELFF. The CDR3 coding sequence is TGTGCCAGCAGCGTAGTCACAGGGTACACCGGGGAGCTGTTTTTT.

The V call is TRBV19, the J call TRBJ2-5; the D gene is possibly TRBD1 (8 bases). The V and J ends lost 3 bases and 4 bases respectively, with 18 bases between them. CDR1 and CDR2 from the germline V gene are LNHDA and SQIVND (reference sequence). The CDR3 contains 16 residues. CDR3: CASSILGQGGRETQYF. In nucleotides, the CDR3 is TGTGCCAGTAGTATCCTCGGACAGGGAGGGCGAGAGACCCAGTACTTC. Together with reference TRBV19 and TRBJ2-5, the CDR3 gives the full variable domain: DGGITQSPKYLFRKEGQNVTLSCEQNLNHDAMYWYRQDPGQGLRLIYYSQIVNDFQKGDIAEGYSVSREKKESFPLTVTSAQKNPTAFYLCASSILGQGGRETQYFGPGTRLLVL.

The V call is TRBV6-5, the J call TRBJ2-3, with 7 bases matching TRBD1. This CDR3 region has 15 residues. V shed 7 bases, J shed 2 bases, and the junction held 9 bases outside the gene matches. Germline lookup yields CDR1 MNHEY and CDR2 SVGAGI. CDR3 nucleotides: TGTGCCAGCATTAAAACGGGACAGTACACAGATACGCAGTATTTT. This sequence encodes CASIKTGQYTDTQYF.

The chain links TRBV5-1 to TRBJ2-7; the match to TRBD1 covers 8 bases. Trimming removed 2 bases from V and 9 bases from J; junction bases left unmatched: 4. CDR1 and CDR2 (germline): SGHRS, YFSETQ. The CDR3 is 12 residues long. In DNA form, the CDR3 reads TGCGCCAGCAGCTTCCCAGGGGGCGCGCAGTACTTC. It encodes CASSFPGGAQYF. Looking up the rest from reference TRBV5-1 and TRBJ2-7 gives the full variable domain: KAGVTQTPRYLIKTRGQQVTLSCSPISGHRSVSWYQQTPGQGLQFLFEYFSETQRNKGNFPGRFSGRQFSNSRSEMNVSTLELGDSALYLCASSFPGGAQYFGPGTRLTVT.

The chain carries TRBV19 and TRBJ2-3; 8 positions match TRBD1. V was pared by 6 bases and J by 4 bases, with 12 bases of the junction left unmatched. Germline V gene sequence: CDR1 LNHDA, CDR2 SQIVND (reference sequence). The CDR3 is 16 amino acids. CDR3 sequence: CASSPHRDRRPDTQYF. The DNA of the CDR3 is TGTGCCAGTAGCCCACACCGGGACAGGAGGCCAGATACGCAGTATTTT.

The genes are TRBV6-5 and TRBJ1-2, with D perhaps matching TRBD1 (6 bases). From germline, CDR1 is MNHEY and CDR2 SVGAGI. The V gene lost 4 bases and the J gene lost 5 bases, with 11 bases spanning the gap. The CDR3 is 13 amino acids. The chain's CDR3 is CASSWGLQYGYTF. As DNA, the CDR3 is TGTGCCAGCAGTTGGGGGCTTCAGTATGGCTACACCTTC.

This clone has just a few counts. The chain has TRBV5-1 and TRBJ1-4; D gene uncertain. CDR1 and CDR2 (germline): SGHRS, YFSETQ. Trimming left V 4 bases short and J 5 bases short, with 15 bases between. The CDR3 sequence is 15 residues long. The CDR3 reads CASSPLGSENEKLFF. The CDR3 nucleotides read TGCGCCAGCAGCCCCCTAGGGTCCGAGAATGAAAAACTGTTTTTT.

The chain is built from TRBV6-5 and TRBJ1-5, with D unresolved. CDR1 is MNHEY, CDR2 SVGAGI, per germline. V was shortened by 8 bases and J by 0 bases, with 8 bases between the two germline ends. This CDR3 region has 13 residues. The CDR3 loop is CASGGYSNQPQHF. DNA for the CDR3: TGTGCCAGCGGCGGATATAGCAATCAGCCCCAGCATTTT.

In its sample, this clone was seen once. This chain joins TRBV18 and TRBJ2-7; D unclear. V was cut by 3 bases and J by 0 bases, with 9 bases left in between. CDR1 and CDR2 (germline): KGHSH, LQKENI. The CDR3 spans 14 residues. CDR3 bases: TGTGCCAGCTCACCTGACGGCAGCTCCTACGAGCAGTACTTC. The encoded protein is CASSPDGSSYEQYF.

The V and J genes are TRBV30 and TRBJ1-5; D is undetermined. Trimming cost V 1 base and J 0 bases, with 7 bases left between them. The CDR3 runs 14 residues. Germline CDR1 and CDR2: GTSNPN and SVGIG (reference sequence). The chain's CDR3 is CAWSGFSSNQPQHF. CDR3 nucleotides: TGTGCCTGGAGTGGGTTTTCTAGCAATCAGCCCCAGCATTTT.

The chain couples TRBV5-6 to TRBJ2-3, with no clear D. V was pared by 2 bases and J by 0 bases, with 4 bases between. From germline, CDR1 is SGHDT and CDR2 YYEEEE. The CDR3 totals 13 residues. The DNA of the CDR3 is TGTGCCAGCAGCTTAACTAGCACAGATACGCAGTATTTT. This encodes CASSLTSTDTQYF.

This clone came up a few times. This rearrangement joins TRBV18 to TRBJ1-1; 10 bases fit TRBD1. Germline V gene data show CDR1 as KGHSH and CDR2 as LQKENI. V was pared by 3 bases and J by 1 base, with 5 bases of the junction left unmatched. The CDR3 sequence is 16 residues long. CDR3: CASSPKTGGWNTEAFF. The DNA for the CDR3 is TGTGCCAGCTCACCTAAGACAGGGGGCTGGAACACTGAAGCTTTCTTT.

CDR3 region: CASSEYYGGGTEAFF. The CDR3, as DNA: TGTGCCAGCAGTGAATATTACGGGGGGGGGACTGAAGCTTTCTTT. The chain links TRBV25-1 to TRBJ1-1; weak D call: TRBD1 (5 bases). CDR3 length equals 15 residues. The V gene's germline CDR1 is MGHDK and CDR2 SYGVNS. Trimming pared 0 bases from V and 5 bases from J, leaving 13 bases between. Full variable domain (rest looked up from reference TRBV25-1 and TRBJ1-1): EADIYQTPRYLVIGTGKKITLECSQTMGHDKMYWYQQDPGMELHLIHYSYGVNSTEKGDLSSESTVSRIRTEHFPLTLESARPSHTSQYLCASSEYYGGGTEAFFGQGTRLTVV.

This sequence joins TRBV19 and TRBJ2-7; 10 bases fit TRBD2. V gave up 10 bases and J gave up 1 base; unmatched junction bases: 7. Germline loops: CDR1 LNHDA, CDR2 SQIVND (reference sequence). This CDR3 region has 14 residues. In DNA form, the CDR3 reads TGTGCCACCACTAGCGGGACTAGGTCCTACGAGCAGTACTTC. Amino acids: CATTSGTRSYEQYF.

The V call is TRBV7-9, the J call TRBJ2-1, with 13 nucleotides matching TRBD2. The germline V gene encodes CDR1 SEHNR and CDR2 FQNEAQ (reference sequence). The CDR3 consists of 14 residues. The V segment lost 5 bases and the J segment 10 bases; nucleotides outside the gene matches: 5. The CDR3: CASSRGTSGTEQFF. The CDR3 coding sequence is TGTGCCAGCAGCCGGGGGACTAGCGGGACGGAGCAGTTCTTC. The full variable domain, with the rest looked up from reference TRBV7-9 and TRBJ2-1, is DTGVSQNPRHKITKRGQNVTFRCDPISEHNRLYWYRQTLGQGPEFLTYFQNEAQLEKSRLLSDRFSAERPKGSFSTLEIQRTEQGDSAMYLCASSRGTSGTEQFFGPGTRLTVL.

This chain uses TRBV30 with TRBJ1-2; the D is unclear. The CDR3 covers 11 residues. Germline V gene sequence: CDR1 GTSNPN, CDR2 SVGIG (reference sequence). V shed 3 bases and J shed 4 bases, with 6 bases lying between them. This CDR3 is CAWRGSYGYTF. For the CDR3, the DNA is TGTGCCTGGAGGGGGTCCTATGGCTACACCTTC. Using reference TRBV30 and TRBJ1-2 for the parts outside the CDR3, the full variable domain is SQTIHQWPATLVQPVGSPLSLECTVEGTSNPNLYWYRQAAGRGLQLLFYSVGIGQISSEVPQNLSASRPQDRQFILSSKKLLLSDSGFYLCAWRGSYGYTFGSGTRLTVV.

The gene calls are TRBV19 and TRBJ2-1; TRBD1 matches at 12 bases. Trimming at V came to 5 bases and at J to 8 bases, leaving 7 bases not matched to a gene. The CDR3 spans 15 residues. Per the germline V gene, CDR1 is LNHDA and CDR2 is SQIVND (reference sequence). CDR3 protein: CASSPGQGAGDEQFF. CDR3 in DNA: TGTGCCAGTAGTCCGGGACAGGGGGCTGGCGATGAGCAGTTCTTC.